A single count supports the clone carrying this T cell receptor beta chain. The data derive from a study of blood T cell repertoires in COVID-19. Study context: Sample material is recorded as cDNA or gDNA derived from T cells, B-cell-depleted T cells, or PBMCs.

Those enrolled in Seattle joined during active infection and were followed longitudinally afterward. Original processing methods: Estimates of nucleated cell counts were drawn from the amplification of reference gene primers. Assay used: immunoSEQ multiplex PCR; TCRdb lists only in-frame clones, some missing. V, J and clone size were drawn from that table, and D and trimming were deduced from the DNA. Here the sample spans 200,000 to 250,000 clones, around nine tenths being singletons. There are 17 residues in the CDR3. Trimming removed 5 bases from V and 2 bases from J, with 16 bases in between. CDR1 is MNHEY, CDR2 SMNVEV, per germline (reference sequence).

The origin of this receptor is a man aged 25 to 45 with COVID-19, enrolled during active disease. The sequencing input was peripheral blood. V usage is TRBV27 and J usage is TRBJ2-6; D may be TRBD1 (5 bases). In nucleotides, the CDR3 is TGTGCCAGCAGTCTAAACGGCATCAGGGCTGGGGCCAACGTCCTGACTTTC. Amino acid sequence: CASSLNGIRAGANVLTF.